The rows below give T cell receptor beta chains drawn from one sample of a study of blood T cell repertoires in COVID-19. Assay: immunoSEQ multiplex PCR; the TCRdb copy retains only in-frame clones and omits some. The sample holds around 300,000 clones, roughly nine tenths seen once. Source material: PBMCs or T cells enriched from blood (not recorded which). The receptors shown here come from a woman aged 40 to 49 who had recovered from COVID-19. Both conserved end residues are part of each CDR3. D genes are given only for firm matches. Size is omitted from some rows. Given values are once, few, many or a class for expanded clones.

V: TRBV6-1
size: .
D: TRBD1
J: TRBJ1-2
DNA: TGTGCCAGCAGTGAACAGGGGGTGCAGGGCTACACCTTC
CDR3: CASSEQGVQGYTF

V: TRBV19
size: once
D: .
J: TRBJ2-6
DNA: TGTGCCAGTAGTACACAGAGCTCTGGGGCCAACGTCCTGACTTTC
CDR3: CASSTQSSGANVLTF

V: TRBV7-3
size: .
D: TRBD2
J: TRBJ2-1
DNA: TGTGCCAGCAGCCCCGGGACTAGTTCCAATGAGCAGTTCTTC
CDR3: CASSPGTSSNEQFF

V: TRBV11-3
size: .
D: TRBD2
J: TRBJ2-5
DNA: TGTGCCAGCAGCAGGGGAGCGGGGGGGCTTCAAGAGACCCAGTACTTC
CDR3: CASSRGAGGLQETQYF

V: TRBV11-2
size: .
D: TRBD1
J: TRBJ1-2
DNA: TGTGCCAGCAGCGTGGACAGGTGGGCCTCCTATGGCTACACCTTC
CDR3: CASSVDRWASYGYTF

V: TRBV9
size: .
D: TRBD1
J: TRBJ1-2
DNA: TGTGCCAGCAGCCCCGGGACAGGGGGCGGCTATGGCTACACCTTC
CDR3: CASSPGTGGGYGYTF

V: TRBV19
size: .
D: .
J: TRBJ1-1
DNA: TGTGCCAGTAGTATATACAACATGAACACTGAAGCTTTCTTT
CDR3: CASSIYNMNTEAFF

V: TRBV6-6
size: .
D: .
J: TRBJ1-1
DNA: TGTGCCAGCAGTTACCCAGGAAGCACTGAAGCTTTCTTT
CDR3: CASSYPGSTEAFF

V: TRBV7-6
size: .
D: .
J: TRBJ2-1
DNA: TGTGCCAGCAGCTTAGGGGCAGGGCAGCTCGGTGAGCAGTTCTTC
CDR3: CASSLGAGQLGEQFF

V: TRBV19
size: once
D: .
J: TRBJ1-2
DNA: TGTGCCAGTAGTATAGAGGCGGCAGGGTATAACTATGGCTACACCTTC
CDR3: CASSIEAAGYNYGYTF

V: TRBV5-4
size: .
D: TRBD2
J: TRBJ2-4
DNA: TGTGCCAGCAGCGGCGGTGGAGCGGGGCCAGCCAAAAACATTCAGTACTTC
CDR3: CASSGGGAGPAKNIQYF

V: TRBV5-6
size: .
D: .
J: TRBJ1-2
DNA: TGTGCCAGCAGCTTGCGTGGGCCAGGGGATAGTGGAGGCTACACCTTC
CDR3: CASSLRGPGDSGGYTF

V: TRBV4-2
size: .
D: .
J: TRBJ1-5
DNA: TGTGCCAGCAGCCAGTCCGGGATGAGGGGGCAGCCCCAGCATTTT
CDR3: CASSQSGMRGQPQHF

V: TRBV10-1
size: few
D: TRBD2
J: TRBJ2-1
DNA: TGCGCCAGCAGTGGCAGAGGGACTAGCGGGGGCCGGACCTACAATGAGCAGTTCTTC
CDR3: CASSGRGTSGGRTYNEQFF

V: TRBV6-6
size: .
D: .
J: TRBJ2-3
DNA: TGTGCCAGCGTAGTTAGAGGTCGAACTGGCACAGATACGCAGTATTTT
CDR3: CASVVRGRTGTDTQYF

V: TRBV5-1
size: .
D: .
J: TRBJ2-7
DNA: TGCGCCAGCAGCTTGGAGGGGCCAGGACACGAGCAGTACTTC
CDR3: CASSLEGPGHEQYF

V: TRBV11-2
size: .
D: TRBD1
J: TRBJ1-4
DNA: TGTGCCAGCAGCTTAGGGGGACAGTCCCGCTTTAATGAAAAACTGTTTTTT
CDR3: CASSLGGQSRFNEKLFF

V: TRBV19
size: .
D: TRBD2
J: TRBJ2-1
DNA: TGTGCCAGTAGTCTCTTAGCGGGAGGTGAGCAGTTCTTC
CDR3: CASSLLAGGEQFF

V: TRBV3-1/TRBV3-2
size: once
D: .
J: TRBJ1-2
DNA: TGTGCCAGCAGCCCAGCGATTAGCGGATTGGGAGGACGCTACACCTTC
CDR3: CASSPAISGLGGRYTF

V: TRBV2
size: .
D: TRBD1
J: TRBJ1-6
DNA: TGTGCCAGCATCTCTCGCAGGGGGAATTCACCCCTCCACTTT
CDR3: CASISRRGNSPLHF

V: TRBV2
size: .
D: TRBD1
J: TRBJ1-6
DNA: TGTGCCAGCAGCGCGGACAGGGGAGTGAATTCACCCCTCCACTTT
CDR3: CASSADRGVNSPLHF

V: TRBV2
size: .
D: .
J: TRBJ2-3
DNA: TGTGCCAGCAGTCCGAGCCCCAGGGTCCTCACAGATACGCAGTATTTT
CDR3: CASSPSPRVLTDTQYF

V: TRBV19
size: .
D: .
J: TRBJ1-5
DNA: TGTGCCAGTACCTTGACAGGATCCTATCAGCCCCAGCATTTT
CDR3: CASTLTGSYQPQHF

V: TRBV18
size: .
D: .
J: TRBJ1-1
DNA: TGTGCCAGCTCACCAGGGACACCCGACACTGAAGCTTTCTTT
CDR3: CASSPGTPDTEAFF

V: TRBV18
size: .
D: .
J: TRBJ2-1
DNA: TGTGCCAGCTCACCATACAGTTTCGATGAGCAGTTCTTC
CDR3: CASSPYSFDEQFF

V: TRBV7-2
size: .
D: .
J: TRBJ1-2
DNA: TGTGCCAGCAGCTACCGATCGGGGGGCTACACCTTC
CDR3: CASSYRSGGYTF

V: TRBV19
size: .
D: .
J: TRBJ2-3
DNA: TGTGCCAGTAGTATCAAGCACGCGTCTAGCACAGATACGCAGTATTTT
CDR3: CASSIKHASSTDTQYF

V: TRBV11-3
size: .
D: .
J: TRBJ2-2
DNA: TGTGCCAGCAGCGCGGGTCCGAACACCGGGGAGCTGTTTTTT
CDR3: CASSAGPNTGELFF

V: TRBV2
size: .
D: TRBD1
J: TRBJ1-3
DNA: TGTGCCAGCAGGGGCGACAGGGTATCTGGAAACACCATATATTTT
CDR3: CASRGDRVSGNTIYF

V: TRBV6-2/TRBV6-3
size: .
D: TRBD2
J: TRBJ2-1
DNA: TGTGCCAGCAGCCCCCCTAGCGGGGGGGCCTACAATGAGCAGTTCTTC
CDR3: CASSPPSGGAYNEQFF

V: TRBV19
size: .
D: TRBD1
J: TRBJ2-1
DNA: TGTGCCAAGAACAGGGGATACAATGAGCAGTTCTTC
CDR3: CAKNRGYNEQFF

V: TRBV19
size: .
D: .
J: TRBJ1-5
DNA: TGTGCCAGTAGTATAGGGCGGGGGTTTAGCAATCAGCCCCAGCATTTT
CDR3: CASSIGRGFSNQPQHF

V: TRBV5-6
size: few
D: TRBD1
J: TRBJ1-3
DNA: TGTGCCAGCAGCTTGAGACAGGGGCACACCATATATTTT
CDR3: CASSLRQGHTIYF